The rows below give T cell receptor beta chains drawn from one sample of a study of breast tumors, draining lymph nodes, adjacent tissues. Each CDR3 protein is one row after TCRdb ran MiXCR on the multiplex PCR reads. Found here are 150,000 to 200,000 distinct CDR3 sequences, around a third of them singletons; the top ten hold around 4.5%. Source material: axillary lymph node tissue. Receptors originate from a female donor with breast cancer. Some clones in this sample may be carry-over from other donors' samples. The CDR3 runs from the conserved cysteine through the conserved F or W. The order of the fields is clone size, V gene, J gene, D gene, CDR3 DNA, CDR3 protein. The D gene is left open where the match is weak. A row's size may be missing; if present it is once, few, many or a size class.

>many|TRBV7-6|TRBJ2-6|.
TGTGCCAGCAGCGGACCGGACGGGGCTGGGGCCAACGTCCTGACTTTC
CASSGPDGAGANVLTF
>.|TRBV7-9|TRBJ2-6|.
TGTGCCAGCAGCTTAGCCCGGGCCAACGTCCTGACTTTC
CASSLARANVLTF
>.|TRBV2|TRBJ2-3|.
TGTGCCACCACCCTAGTAGGGCCTCTAGATACGCAGTATTTT
CATTLVGPLDTQYF
>many|TRBV5-8|TRBJ1-2|.
TGTGCCAGCAGCCCTAGGGAGTTCTATGGCTACACCTTC
CASSPREFYGYTF
>many|TRBV7-8|TRBJ2-1|TRBD2
TGTGCCAGCAGCTTAGGCGGGGACTACTCCTACAATGAGCAGTTCTTC
CASSLGGDYSYNEQFF
>many|TRBV20-1|TRBJ1-2|TRBD1
TGCAGTGCTTTCCTCCGGGACAGCTATGGCTACACCTTC
CSAFLRDSYGYTF
>once|TRBV19|TRBJ1-6|TRBD1
TGTGCCAGCACCGGGACAGGTAATTCACCCCTCCACTTT
CASTGTGNSPLHF
>many|TRBV5-4|TRBJ2-3|TRBD2
TGTGCCGCAGCTTGGCGGGAGGGGACAGATACGCAGTATTTT
CAAAWREGTDTQYF
>many|TRBV12-3/TRBV12-4|TRBJ2-1|.
TGTGCCAGCAGTTTGTCCCGAAGCTACAATGAGCAGTTCTTC
CASSLSRSYNEQFF
>many|TRBV9|TRBJ2-3|TRBD2
TGTGCCAGCAGCACCCGTCGACTAGCGGGGGAAGATACGCAGTATTTT
CASSTRRLAGEDTQYF
>many|TRBV20-1|TRBJ1-2|TRBD1
TGCAGTGCTCAGACAGGGGGCAACCTAGGTGGCTACACCTTC
CSAQTGGNLGGYTF
>few|TRBV16|TRBJ1-1|TRBD1
TGTGCCAGCAGACTTGACAGGGGAAGAGCTGAAGCTTTCTTT
CASRLDRGRAEAFF
>.|TRBV9|TRBJ1-1|TRBD1
TGTGCCAGCAGCTCCCAGGGGGGAGGGACTGAAGCTTCCTTT
CASSSQGGGTEASF
>.|TRBV20-1|TRBJ2-5|TRBD2
TGCAGTGCTAGCCCGGGACTAGCTATCGGCGAGACCCAGTACTTC
CSASPGLAIGETQYF
>.|TRBV27|TRBJ2-2|TRBD2
TGTGCCAGCAGAAGGCTAGCGGAGAACACCGGGGAGCTGTTTTTT
CASRRLAENTGELFF
>few|TRBV25-1|TRBJ1-5|.
TGTGCCAGCAGTGAATGGCTACAGGGCAATCAGCCCCAGCATTTT
CASSEWLQGNQPQHF
>many|TRBV6-2/TRBV6-3|TRBJ2-7|.
TGTGCCAGCAGTGGGGATTCCACATACACCTACGAGCAGTACTTC
CASSGDSTYTYEQYF
>many|TRBV2|TRBJ1-2|.
TGTGCCAGCAGTTGGTCCTATGGCTACACCTTC
CASSWSYGYTF
>many|TRBV5-1|TRBJ2-7|.
TGCGCCAGCAGCTTGAGCCGGGAGACCTACGAGCAGTACTTC
CASSLSRETYEQYF
>many|TRBV4-2|TRBJ2-1|TRBD2
TGTGCCAGCAGCCAAGACTGGCGGGGGTCGTACAATGAGCAGTTCTTC
CASSQDWRGSYNEQFF
>many|TRBV12-5|TRBJ1-6|TRBD1
TGTGCTAGTGGTTTGTCAACCACAGGGGTAACCCTCCACTTT
CASGLSTTGVTLHF
>many|TRBV6-5|TRBJ1-2|.
TGTGCCAGCAGCCTCGGGGAGATGACAGACCCTTATGGCTACACCTTC
CASSLGEMTDPYGYTF
>many|TRBV20-1|TRBJ2-3|.
TGCAGTGCTAGAGGGGCGGCCGCAGATACGCAGTATTTT
CSARGAAADTQYF
>many|TRBV30|TRBJ1-5|TRBD1
TGTGCCTGGGGGGGACAGGGAACTTCACAGCCCCAGCATTTT
CAWGGQGTSQPQHF
>.|TRBV6-1|TRBJ1-2|.
TGTGCCAGCTTCCGGGACTCGAAGCACACCTTC
CASFRDSKHTF
>many|TRBV19|TRBJ2-7|.
TGTGCCAGTAGTAGAGGGGGTCCGGGAGACTACGAGCAGTACTTC
CASSRGGPGDYEQYF
>many|TRBV19|TRBJ2-7|TRBD2
TGTGCCAGTAGTGTAAGCGGGAGTATCGACGAGCAGTACTTC
CASSVSGSIDEQYF
>many|TRBV9|TRBJ1-6|.
TGTGCCAGCAGCGTAGAAGGTCGCTTTTCTAATTCACCCCTCCACTTT
CASSVEGRFSNSPLHF
>.|TRBV27|TRBJ2-3|.
TGTGCCAGCAGCCTCCTCGCGGACAGTATCACAGATACGCCGTATTTT
CASSLLADSITDTPYF
>many|TRBV5-1|TRBJ2-7|TRBD1
TGCGCCAGCAGCTTTCAGGGACAGGGCTACGAGCAGTACTTC
CASSFQGQGYEQYF
>.|TRBV10-3|TRBJ1-5|TRBD1
TGTGCCATCAGTCTGTCCGGGACAGCCAATCAGCCCCAGCATTTT
CAISLSGTANQPQHF
>.|TRBV19|TRBJ2-3|.
TGTGCCAGTAGTATAGGAGGGGGGCAGTACACAGATACGCAGTATTTT
CASSIGGGQYTDTQYF
>many|TRBV11-2|TRBJ2-3|.
TGTGCCAGCAGCTTAGCGGGGCCCTGGTATTTT
CASSLAGPWYF
>.|TRBV7-2|TRBJ1-3|.
TGTGCCAGCAGACAGCGGGGGAAGAACACCATATATTTT
CASRQRGKNTIYF
>.|TRBV14|TRBJ1-2|TRBD1
TGTGCCAGCAGCCAAGATAAGCTATTAGGTACAGGGGAAGGCGTTAATGGCTACACCTTC
CASSQDKLLGTGEGVNGYTF
>many|TRBV19|TRBJ2-6|TRBD1
TGTGCCAGTAGTATGTGGGGACAGGGGGAATCTGGGGCCAACGTCCTGACTTTC
CASSMWGQGESGANVLTF
>many|TRBV4-2|TRBJ2-1|.
TGTGCCAGCAGCCAAGCCGGGGAGCAGTTCTTC
CASSQAGEQFF
>.|TRBV6-5|TRBJ1-2|TRBD1
TGTGCCAGCACCGACATTGGACAGGGGATTAACTATGGCTACACCTTC
CASTDIGQGINYGYTF
>many|TRBV20-1|TRBJ2-3|TRBD1
TGCAGTGCTAGACCAACAGGGGCTAGCACAGATACGCAGTATTTT
CSARPTGASTDTQYF
>.|TRBV5-1|TRBJ1-2|TRBD1
TGCGCCAGCAGCTGGGGACAGGGCGATGGCTACACCTTC
CASSWGQGDGYTF
>many|TRBV7-3|TRBJ2-3|.
TGTGCCAGCAGCCCTACAGGGAGCACAGATACGCAGTATTTT
CASSPTGSTDTQYF
>many|TRBV7-2|TRBJ1-2|.
TGTGCCAGCAGTTTAGGGGCGGGTAACTATGGCTACACCTTC
CASSLGAGNYGYTF
>many|TRBV20-1|TRBJ2-3|TRBD2
TGCAGTGCTATCAGCGGGGTGGGCCATTCAGATACGCAGTATTTT
CSAISGVGHSDTQYF
>.|TRBV9|TRBJ2-1|TRBD2
TGTGCCAGCAGTGCTACCCCGGGACTAGAGGCCCCGGATGAGCAGTTCTTC
CASSATPGLEAPDEQFF
>.|TRBV3-1|TRBJ2-1|TRBD2
TGTGCCAGCAGCCAAGTGGGGCCTAGCGGGAGGGGCTACAATGAGCAGTTCTTC
CASSQVGPSGRGYNEQFF
>.|TRBV20-1|TRBJ1-1|.
TGCAGTGCTAGGGCCAGAGGGAACACTGAAGCTCTCTTT
CSARARGNTEALF
>many|TRBV7-2|TRBJ2-1|.
TGTGCCAGCAGCAACAGAAGGGGGGGCTCCTACAATGAGCAGTTCTTC
CASSNRRGGSYNEQFF
>many|TRBV24-1|TRBJ2-1|.
TGTGCCACCAGTGATTTTGGGGGGAATGAGCAGTTCTTC
CATSDFGGNEQFF
>many|TRBV20-1|TRBJ2-7|.
TGCAGTGCCCCCGTAGGGGGAGGTTCCTACGAGCAGTACTTC
CSAPVGGGSYEQYF
>many|TRBV27|TRBJ2-3|.
TGTGCCAGCAGTTTGACAGGCCCAGATACGCAGTATTTT
CASSLTGPDTQYF
>once|TRBV20-1|TRBJ1-5|.
TGCAGTGCTAGTGGAAGGACACTTTCTCAGCCCCAGCATTTT
CSASGRTLSQPQHF
>many|TRBV7-6|TRBJ1-3|.
TGTGCCAGCAGCCCCGCGACGGGCTCTGGAAACACCATATATTTT
CASSPATGSGNTIYF
>many|TRBV20-1|TRBJ2-3|TRBD2
TGCAGTGCTAGACCCCCGGGACTAGCGGGGGATACGCAGTATTTT
CSARPPGLAGDTQYF
>many|TRBV5-8|TRBJ2-7|TRBD2
TGTGCCAGCAGCTTTAGCGGGAGGGGTGAGCAGTACTTC
CASSFSGRGEQYF
>few|TRBV6-7|TRBJ2-7|.
TGTGCCAGCAGTTACTCGAACATATATCGGTGGGCCTACGAGCAGTACTTC
CASSYSNIYRWAYEQYF
>many|TRBV3-1|TRBJ1-2|.
TGTGCCAGCAATGGGGGGAGCAACTATGGCTACACCTTC
CASNGGSNYGYTF
>few|TRBV6-1|TRBJ2-7|TRBD1
TGTGCCAGCAGTGACGACAGGGGGTACAGCTCCTACGAGCAGTACTTC
CASSDDRGYSSYEQYF
>.|TRBV6-6|TRBJ2-7|TRBD1
TGTGCCAGCAGTCACTCGTACGCGGGACAGGGGAACTACGAGCAGTACTTC
CASSHSYAGQGNYEQYF
>many|TRBV6-6|TRBJ1-5|TRBD1
TGTGCCAGCAGTACGGACAGGGTAACCTTCAATCAGCCCCAGCATTTT
CASSTDRVTFNQPQHF